A selection of T cell receptor beta chains follows, all from one sample in a study of molecular identifiers for immune sequencing clone quantification. TCRdb reprocessed the PCR reads via MiXCR and lists one record per CDR3 protein. The sample comprises roughly 10,000 distinct CDR3 sequences, 13% to 15% of which are singletons, and approximately 1.6% rests with the top ten. Sequencing was performed on naive CD8+ T cells from blood, with Jurkat cell RNA spiked in. The receptors here all came from a human donor in good health. Some libraries in this study had Jurkat cell RNA spiked in. Each CDR3 is given with its conserved first and last residue. The D gene is left open where the match is weak.

cdr3_aa: CASSPGAGSNQLQHF
d_call: .
cdr3_length: 15
v_call: TRBV7-8
j_call: TRBJ1-5

cdr3_aa: CASSLGQLEAFF
d_call: .
cdr3_length: 12
v_call: TRBV7-9
j_call: TRBJ1-1

cdr3_aa: CASLLAGVQETQYF
d_call: TRBD2
cdr3_length: 14
v_call: TRBV28
j_call: TRBJ2-5

cdr3_aa: CASKRGLAESSYNEQFF
d_call: TRBD2
cdr3_length: 17
v_call: TRBV11-2
j_call: TRBJ2-1

cdr3_aa: CASAGTGRSSYEQYF
d_call: TRBD1
cdr3_length: 15
v_call: TRBV19
j_call: TRBJ2-7

cdr3_aa: CASSSPGEQFF
d_call: .
cdr3_length: 11
v_call: TRBV28
j_call: TRBJ2-1

cdr3_aa: CASNLDRGNEQFF
d_call: TRBD1
cdr3_length: 13
v_call: TRBV13
j_call: TRBJ2-1

cdr3_aa: CAWSVGVTGSSYEQYF
d_call: TRBD1
cdr3_length: 16
v_call: TRBV30
j_call: TRBJ2-7

cdr3_aa: CASSLGSGGTDTQYF
d_call: .
cdr3_length: 15
v_call: TRBV7-6
j_call: TRBJ2-3

cdr3_aa: CAWSATRGYGYTF
d_call: .
cdr3_length: 13
v_call: TRBV30
j_call: TRBJ1-2

cdr3_aa: CASSQEVAREQYF
d_call: .
cdr3_length: 13
v_call: TRBV4-2
j_call: TRBJ2-3

cdr3_aa: CASSSGQGNQPQHF
d_call: TRBD1
cdr3_length: 14
v_call: TRBV7-9
j_call: TRBJ1-5

cdr3_aa: CASSPRQAQEEKLFF
d_call: .
cdr3_length: 15
v_call: TRBV27
j_call: TRBJ1-4

cdr3_aa: CASSIIGQVHSGANVLTF
d_call: TRBD1
cdr3_length: 18
v_call: TRBV19
j_call: TRBJ2-6

cdr3_aa: CAISDVVLAGGQADEQYF
d_call: TRBD2
cdr3_length: 18
v_call: TRBV10-3
j_call: TRBJ2-7

cdr3_aa: CASSYGPGTSGRLAKNIQYF
d_call: TRBD2
cdr3_length: 20
v_call: TRBV6-6
j_call: TRBJ2-4

cdr3_aa: CASSLDVMDTQYF
d_call: .
cdr3_length: 13
v_call: TRBV7-9
j_call: TRBJ2-3

cdr3_aa: CASSRPGITDTQYF
d_call: .
cdr3_length: 14
v_call: TRBV13
j_call: TRBJ2-3

cdr3_aa: CASSLEPLYNEQFF
d_call: .
cdr3_length: 14
v_call: TRBV11-2
j_call: TRBJ2-1

cdr3_aa: CSVESGLAADTQYF
d_call: TRBD2
cdr3_length: 14
v_call: TRBV29-1
j_call: TRBJ2-3

cdr3_aa: CASSALAPAYNEQFF
d_call: TRBD2
cdr3_length: 15
v_call: TRBV5-1
j_call: TRBJ2-1

cdr3_aa: CASANSGTSGTYEQYF
d_call: TRBD2
cdr3_length: 16
v_call: TRBV27
j_call: TRBJ2-7

cdr3_aa: CASSFSGRTDTQYF
d_call: TRBD2
cdr3_length: 14
v_call: TRBV12-3/TRBV12-4
j_call: TRBJ2-3

cdr3_aa: CASTRDSRETQYF
d_call: .
cdr3_length: 13
v_call: TRBV6-2/TRBV6-3
j_call: TRBJ2-5

cdr3_aa: CASSLSLSGVSGANVLTF
d_call: TRBD2
cdr3_length: 18
v_call: TRBV4-3
j_call: TRBJ2-6

cdr3_aa: CASSYTGTQETQYF
d_call: .
cdr3_length: 14
v_call: TRBV28
j_call: TRBJ2-5

cdr3_aa: CASSLNRDFQLTQYF
d_call: .
cdr3_length: 15
v_call: TRBV7-2
j_call: TRBJ2-3

cdr3_aa: CASSRGLANEQFF
d_call: TRBD2
cdr3_length: 13
v_call: TRBV12-3/TRBV12-4
j_call: TRBJ2-1

cdr3_aa: CASSKMEGSGANVLTF
d_call: .
cdr3_length: 16
v_call: TRBV6-5
j_call: TRBJ2-6

cdr3_aa: CSAVEFYQGISYEQYF
d_call: .
cdr3_length: 16
v_call: TRBV20-1
j_call: TRBJ2-7

cdr3_aa: CASSSWTGEEETQYF
d_call: TRBD1
cdr3_length: 15
v_call: TRBV7-9
j_call: TRBJ2-5

cdr3_aa: CASSVGVVETGQYEQYF
d_call: .
cdr3_length: 17
v_call: TRBV9
j_call: TRBJ2-7

cdr3_aa: CASSLIGTTSYEQYF
d_call: .
cdr3_length: 15
v_call: TRBV11-2
j_call: TRBJ2-7

cdr3_aa: CASSWLVGYEQYF
d_call: .
cdr3_length: 13
v_call: TRBV6-2/TRBV6-3
j_call: TRBJ2-7

cdr3_aa: CASSQASDREVNTEAFF
d_call: TRBD1
cdr3_length: 17
v_call: TRBV4-3
j_call: TRBJ1-1

cdr3_aa: CASSPGLSGTDTQYF
d_call: TRBD2
cdr3_length: 15
v_call: TRBV13
j_call: TRBJ2-3

cdr3_aa: CASSFGTSGRWGTDTQYF
d_call: TRBD2
cdr3_length: 18
v_call: TRBV28
j_call: TRBJ2-3

cdr3_aa: CASTNTLQVDYGYTF
d_call: .
cdr3_length: 15
v_call: TRBV19
j_call: TRBJ1-2

cdr3_aa: CASSLVGWDREETQYF
d_call: TRBD1
cdr3_length: 16
v_call: TRBV7-8
j_call: TRBJ2-5

cdr3_aa: CASSSIQITDTQYF
d_call: .
cdr3_length: 14
v_call: TRBV27
j_call: TRBJ2-3

cdr3_aa: CASSPGTGTRNEQFF
d_call: TRBD1
cdr3_length: 15
v_call: TRBV4-3
j_call: TRBJ2-1

cdr3_aa: CATSSDEVGGVFSGANVLTF
d_call: .
cdr3_length: 20
v_call: TRBV15
j_call: TRBJ2-6

cdr3_aa: CASSQYRGQPQHF
d_call: TRBD1
cdr3_length: 13
v_call: TRBV4-3
j_call: TRBJ1-5

cdr3_aa: CASTLGPGTDTQYF
d_call: .
cdr3_length: 14
v_call: TRBV2
j_call: TRBJ2-3

cdr3_aa: CSAPGLNRAIYTDTQYF
d_call: .
cdr3_length: 17
v_call: TRBV20-1
j_call: TRBJ2-3

cdr3_aa: CASSSVETQYF
d_call: .
cdr3_length: 11
v_call: TRBV5-6
j_call: TRBJ2-5

cdr3_aa: CASSLGGTYPTPLAQYF
d_call: .
cdr3_length: 17
v_call: TRBV7-9
j_call: TRBJ2-3

cdr3_aa: CASSFYLKGTGELFF
d_call: .
cdr3_length: 15
v_call: TRBV7-2
j_call: TRBJ2-2

cdr3_aa: CASSLFTPVRPQHF
d_call: .
cdr3_length: 14
v_call: TRBV7-3
j_call: TRBJ1-5

cdr3_aa: CASSKLGQYEQYF
d_call: TRBD1
cdr3_length: 13
v_call: TRBV7-8
j_call: TRBJ2-7

cdr3_aa: CASSEWFSGTTDTQYF
d_call: TRBD2
cdr3_length: 16
v_call: TRBV6-1
j_call: TRBJ2-3

cdr3_aa: CASRTTSGGPLDTQYF
d_call: TRBD2
cdr3_length: 16
v_call: TRBV5-1
j_call: TRBJ2-3

cdr3_aa: CASKDRVGTEAFF
d_call: TRBD1
cdr3_length: 13
v_call: TRBV6-2/TRBV6-3
j_call: TRBJ1-1

cdr3_aa: CASSGLSGANVLTF
d_call: .
cdr3_length: 14
v_call: TRBV7-9
j_call: TRBJ2-6

cdr3_aa: CAASDTGKGTQYF
d_call: .
cdr3_length: 13
v_call: TRBV12-3/TRBV12-4
j_call: TRBJ2-3